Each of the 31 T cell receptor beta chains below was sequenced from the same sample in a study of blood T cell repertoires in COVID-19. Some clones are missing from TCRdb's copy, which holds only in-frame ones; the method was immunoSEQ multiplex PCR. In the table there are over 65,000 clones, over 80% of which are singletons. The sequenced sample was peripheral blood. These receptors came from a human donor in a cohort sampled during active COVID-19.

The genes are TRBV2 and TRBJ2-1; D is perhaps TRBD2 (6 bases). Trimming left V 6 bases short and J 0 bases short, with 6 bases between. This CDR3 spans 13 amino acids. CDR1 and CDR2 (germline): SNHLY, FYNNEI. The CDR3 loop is CASSGGSYNEQFF. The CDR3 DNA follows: TGTGCCAGCAGCGGGGGCTCCTACAATGAGCAGTTCTTC.

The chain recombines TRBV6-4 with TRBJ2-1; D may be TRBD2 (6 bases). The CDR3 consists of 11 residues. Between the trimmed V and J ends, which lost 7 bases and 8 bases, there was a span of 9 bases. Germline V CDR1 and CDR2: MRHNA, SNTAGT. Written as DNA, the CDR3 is TGTGCCAGCACGGCGGGGCATGAGCAGTTCTTC. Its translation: CASTAGHEQFF.

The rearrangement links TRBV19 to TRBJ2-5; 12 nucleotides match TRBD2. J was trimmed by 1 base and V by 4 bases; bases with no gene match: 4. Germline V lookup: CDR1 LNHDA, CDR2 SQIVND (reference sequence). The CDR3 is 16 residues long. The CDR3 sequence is CASSKILAGGQETQYF. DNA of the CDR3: TGTGCCAGTAGTAAAATACTAGCGGGAGGCCAAGAGACCCAGTACTTC.

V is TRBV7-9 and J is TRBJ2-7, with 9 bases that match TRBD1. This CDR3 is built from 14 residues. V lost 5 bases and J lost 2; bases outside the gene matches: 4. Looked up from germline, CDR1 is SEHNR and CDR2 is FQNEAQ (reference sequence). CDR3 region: CASSPRQGAYEQYF. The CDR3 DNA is TGTGCCAGCAGCCCGAGACAGGGGGCCTACGAGCAGTACTTC.

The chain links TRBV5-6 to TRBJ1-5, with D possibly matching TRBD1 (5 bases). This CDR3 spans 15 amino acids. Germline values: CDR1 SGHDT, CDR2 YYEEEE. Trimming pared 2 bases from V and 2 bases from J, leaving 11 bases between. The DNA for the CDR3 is TGTGCCAGCAGCTTAGGGGTGTTCGGCAATCAGCCCCAGCATTTT. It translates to CASSLGVFGNQPQHF.

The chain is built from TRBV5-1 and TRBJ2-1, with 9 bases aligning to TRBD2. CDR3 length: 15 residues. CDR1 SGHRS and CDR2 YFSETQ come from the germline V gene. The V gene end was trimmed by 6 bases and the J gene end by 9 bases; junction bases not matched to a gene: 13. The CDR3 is CASTPQPSGESEQFF. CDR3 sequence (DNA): TGCGCCAGCACCCCACAACCTAGCGGGGAATCTGAGCAGTTCTTC.

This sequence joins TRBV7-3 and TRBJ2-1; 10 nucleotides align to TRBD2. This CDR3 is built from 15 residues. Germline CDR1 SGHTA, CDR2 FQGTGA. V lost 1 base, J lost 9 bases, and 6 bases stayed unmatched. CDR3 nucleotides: TGTGCCAGCAGCTTAATGGGACTAGCGAGCGGTGAGCAGTTCTTC. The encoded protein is CASSLMGLASGEQFF.

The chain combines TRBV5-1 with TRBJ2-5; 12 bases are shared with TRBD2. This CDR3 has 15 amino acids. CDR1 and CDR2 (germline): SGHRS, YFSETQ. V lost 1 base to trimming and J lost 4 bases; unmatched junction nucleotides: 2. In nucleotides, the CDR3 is TGCGCCAGCAGCTTGACTAGCGGGGGGAGAGAGACCCAGTACTTC. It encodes CASSLTSGGRETQYF. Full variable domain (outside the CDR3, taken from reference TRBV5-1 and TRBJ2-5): KAGVTQTPRYLIKTRGQQVTLSCSPISGHRSVSWYQQTPGQGLQFLFEYFSETQRNKGNFPGRFSGRQFSNSRSEMNVSTLELGDSALYLCASSLTSGGRETQYFGPGTRLLVL.

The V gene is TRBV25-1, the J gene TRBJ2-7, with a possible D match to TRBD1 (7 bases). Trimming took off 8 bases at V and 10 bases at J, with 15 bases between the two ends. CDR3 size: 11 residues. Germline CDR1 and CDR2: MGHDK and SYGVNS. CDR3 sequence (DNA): TGTGCCAGCTCCTACAGGGGAGGACAGTACTTC. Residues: CASSYRGGQYF.

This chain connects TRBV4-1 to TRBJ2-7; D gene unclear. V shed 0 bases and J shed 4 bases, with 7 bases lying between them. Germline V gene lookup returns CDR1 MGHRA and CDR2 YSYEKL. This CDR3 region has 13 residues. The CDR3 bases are TGCGCCAGCAGCCAAGAACCCCTATACGAGCAGTACTTC. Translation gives CASSQEPLYEQYF.

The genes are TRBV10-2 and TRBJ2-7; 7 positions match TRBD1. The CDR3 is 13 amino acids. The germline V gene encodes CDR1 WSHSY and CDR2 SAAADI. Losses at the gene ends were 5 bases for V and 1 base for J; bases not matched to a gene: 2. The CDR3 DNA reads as TGCGCCAGCAGTCGACAGGGATCCTACGAGCAGTACTTC. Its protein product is CASSRQGSYEQYF.

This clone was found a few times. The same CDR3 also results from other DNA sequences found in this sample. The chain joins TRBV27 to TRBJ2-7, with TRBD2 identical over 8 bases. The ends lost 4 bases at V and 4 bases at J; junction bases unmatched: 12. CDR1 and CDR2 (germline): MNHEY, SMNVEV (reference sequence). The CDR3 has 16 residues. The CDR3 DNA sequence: TGTGCCAGCAGTTCAAGACGGGAGGGGCTTCGATACGAGCAGTACTTC. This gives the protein CASSSRREGLRYEQYF.

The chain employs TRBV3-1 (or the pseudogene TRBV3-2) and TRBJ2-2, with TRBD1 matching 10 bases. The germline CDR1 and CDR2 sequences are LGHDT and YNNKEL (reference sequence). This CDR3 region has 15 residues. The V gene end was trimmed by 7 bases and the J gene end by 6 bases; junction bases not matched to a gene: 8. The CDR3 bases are TGTGCCAGCAATTTGTATGGACAGGGGGCCGGGGAGCTGTTTTTT. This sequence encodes CASNLYGQGAGELFF.

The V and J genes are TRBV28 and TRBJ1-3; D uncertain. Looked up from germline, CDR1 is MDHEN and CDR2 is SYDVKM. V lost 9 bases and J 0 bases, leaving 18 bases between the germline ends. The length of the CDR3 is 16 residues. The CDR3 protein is CASGSTTGYSGNTIYF. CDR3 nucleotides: TGTGCCAGTGGGTCGACTACGGGATACTCTGGAAACACCATATATTTT.

The CDR3 here is CASSLNYGYTF. The CDR3 bases are TGTGCCAGCAGTCTTAACTATGGCTACACCTTC. J is TRBJ1-2 and V is TRBV25-1; D is uncertain. Germline V gives CDR1 MGHDK, CDR2 SYGVNS. This CDR3 has 11 amino acids. Trimming removed 5 bases from V and 1 base from J, with 2 bases in between.

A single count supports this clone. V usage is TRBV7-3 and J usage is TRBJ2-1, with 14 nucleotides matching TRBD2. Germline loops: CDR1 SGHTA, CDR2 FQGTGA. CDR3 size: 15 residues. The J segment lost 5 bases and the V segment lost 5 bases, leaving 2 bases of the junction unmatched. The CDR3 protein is CASSRGLAGDNEQFF. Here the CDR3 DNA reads TGTGCCAGCAGCCGGGGACTAGCGGGAGACAATGAGCAGTTCTTC.

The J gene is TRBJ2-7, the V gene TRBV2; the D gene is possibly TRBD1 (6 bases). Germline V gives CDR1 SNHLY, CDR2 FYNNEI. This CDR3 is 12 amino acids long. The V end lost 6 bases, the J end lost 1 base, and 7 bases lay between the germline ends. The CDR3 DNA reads TGTGCCAGCAGGGACAGTTCCTACGAGCAGTACTTC. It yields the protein CASRDSSYEQYF.

The CDR3 sequence is CASTLTGEGGEQYF. The CDR3 DNA sequence: TGTGCCAGTACCCTGACAGGGGAAGGGGGCGAGCAGTACTTC. This chain uses TRBV19 with TRBJ2-7, with 8 nucleotides matching TRBD1. CDR1 and CDR2 from the germline V gene are LNHDA and SQIVND (reference sequence). V dropped 7 bases and J dropped 6; count of bases not matched to a gene: 11. The CDR3 is 14 residues long.

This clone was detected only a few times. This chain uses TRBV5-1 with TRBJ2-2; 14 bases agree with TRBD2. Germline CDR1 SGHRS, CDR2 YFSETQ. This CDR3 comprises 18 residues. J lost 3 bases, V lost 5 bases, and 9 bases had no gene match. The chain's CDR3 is CASRRGTSGRGDTGELFF. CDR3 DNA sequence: TGCGCCAGCAGGCGCGGGACTAGCGGGAGAGGGGACACCGGGGAGCTGTTTTTT.

For the CDR3, the DNA is TGCGCCAGCAGCTTACTAGCGGGAGGGCCTAATCCCGATACGCAGTATTTT. Translating gives CASSLLAGGPNPDTQYF. The V and J genes are TRBV5-1 and TRBJ2-3; 13 bases map to TRBD2. V lost 2 bases and J lost 6; bases outside the gene matches: 9. CDR1 and CDR2 from the germline V gene are SGHRS and YFSETQ. The CDR3 is 17 residues long.

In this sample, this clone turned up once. CDR3: CASSSTGILGGNTIYF. The CDR3 DNA reads as TGTGCCAGCAGCTCTACAGGGATTCTCGGTGGAAACACCATATATTTT. V usage is TRBV7-9 and J usage is TRBJ1-3; TRBD1 might be the D (6 bases). Looked up from germline, CDR1 is SEHNR and CDR2 is FQNEAQ (reference sequence). The CDR3 length is 16 residues. V was trimmed by 4 bases and J by 3 bases, leaving 16 bases between them.

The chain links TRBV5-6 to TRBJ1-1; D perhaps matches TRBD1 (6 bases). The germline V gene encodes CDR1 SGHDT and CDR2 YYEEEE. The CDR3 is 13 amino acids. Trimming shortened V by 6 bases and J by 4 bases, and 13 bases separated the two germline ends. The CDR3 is CASTLGGLTEAFF. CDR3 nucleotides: TGTGCCAGCACTCTCGGGGGGCTCACTGAAGCTTTCTTT.

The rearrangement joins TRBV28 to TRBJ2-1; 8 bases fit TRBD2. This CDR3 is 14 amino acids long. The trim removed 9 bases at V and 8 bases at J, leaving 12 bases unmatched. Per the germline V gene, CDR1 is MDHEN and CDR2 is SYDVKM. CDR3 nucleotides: TGTGCCAGTATCGGGGGGGTCGACCAGTATGAGCAGTTCTTC. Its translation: CASIGGVDQYEQFF.

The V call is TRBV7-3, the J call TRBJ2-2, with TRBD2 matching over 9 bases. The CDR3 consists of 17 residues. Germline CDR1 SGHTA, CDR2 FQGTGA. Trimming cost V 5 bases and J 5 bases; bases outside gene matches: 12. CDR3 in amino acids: CASSHGTSFSSTGELFF. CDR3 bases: TGTGCCAGCAGCCACGGGACTAGCTTTAGCTCAACCGGGGAGCTGTTTTTT. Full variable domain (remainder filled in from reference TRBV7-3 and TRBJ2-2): GAGVSQTPSNKVTEKGKYVELRCDPISGHTALYWYRQSLGQGPEFLIYFQGTGAADDSGLPNDRFFAVRPEGSVSTLKIQRTERGDSAVYLCASSHGTSFSSTGELFFGEGSRLTVL.

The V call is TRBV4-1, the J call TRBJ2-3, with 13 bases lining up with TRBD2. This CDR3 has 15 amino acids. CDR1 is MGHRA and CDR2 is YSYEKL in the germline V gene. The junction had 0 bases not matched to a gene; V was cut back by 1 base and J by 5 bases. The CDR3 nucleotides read TGCGCCAGCAGCCAAGGACTAGCGGGAGGAGATACGCAGTATTTT. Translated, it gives CASSQGLAGGDTQYF.

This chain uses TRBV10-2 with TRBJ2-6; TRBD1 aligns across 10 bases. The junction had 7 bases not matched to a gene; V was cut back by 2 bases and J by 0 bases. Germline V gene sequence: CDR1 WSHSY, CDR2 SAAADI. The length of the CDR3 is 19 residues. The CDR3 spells CASSEQRDRGGSGANVLTF. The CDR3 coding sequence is TGCGCCAGCAGTGAGCAAAGGGACAGGGGAGGCTCTGGGGCCAACGTCCTGACTTTC.

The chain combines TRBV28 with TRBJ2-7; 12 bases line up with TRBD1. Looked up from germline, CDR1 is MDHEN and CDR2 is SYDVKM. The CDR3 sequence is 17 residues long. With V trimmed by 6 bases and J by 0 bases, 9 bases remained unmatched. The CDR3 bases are TGTGCCAGCAGCCCGGGACAGGGGGCGGTTCTCTCCTACGAGCAGTACTTC. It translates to CASSPGQGAVLSYEQYF. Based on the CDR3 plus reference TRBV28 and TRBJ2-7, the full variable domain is DVKVTQSSRYLVKRTGEKVFLECVQDMDHENMFWYRQDPGLGLRLIYFSYDVKMKEKGDIPEGYSVSREKKERFSLILESASTNQTSMYLCASSPGQGAVLSYEQYFGPGTRLTVT.

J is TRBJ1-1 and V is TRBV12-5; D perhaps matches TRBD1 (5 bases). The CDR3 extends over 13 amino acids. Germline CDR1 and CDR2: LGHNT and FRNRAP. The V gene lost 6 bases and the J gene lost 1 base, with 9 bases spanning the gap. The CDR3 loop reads CASGLQGNTEAFF. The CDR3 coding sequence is TGTGCTAGTGGCCTCCAGGGGAACACTGAAGCTTTCTTT. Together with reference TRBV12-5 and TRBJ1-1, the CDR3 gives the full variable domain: DARVTQTPRHKVTEMGQEVTMRCQPILGHNTVFWYRQTMMQGLELLAYFRNRAPLDDSGMPKDRFSAEMPDATLATLKIQPSEPRDSAVYFCASGLQGNTEAFFGQGTRLTVV.

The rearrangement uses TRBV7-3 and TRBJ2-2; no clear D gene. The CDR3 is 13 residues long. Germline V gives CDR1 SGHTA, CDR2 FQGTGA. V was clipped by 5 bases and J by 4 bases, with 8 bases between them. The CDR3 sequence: CASSQSSTGELFF. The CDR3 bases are TGTGCCAGCAGCCAATCTAGCACCGGGGAGCTGTTTTTT.

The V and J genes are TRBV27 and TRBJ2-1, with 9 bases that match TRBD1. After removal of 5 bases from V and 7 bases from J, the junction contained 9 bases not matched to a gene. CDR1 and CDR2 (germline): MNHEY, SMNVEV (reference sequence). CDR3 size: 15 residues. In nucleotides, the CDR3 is TGTGCCAGCAGTCTGGACAGGGGAAGTTGGAATGAGCAGTTCTTC. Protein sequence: CASSLDRGSWNEQFF.

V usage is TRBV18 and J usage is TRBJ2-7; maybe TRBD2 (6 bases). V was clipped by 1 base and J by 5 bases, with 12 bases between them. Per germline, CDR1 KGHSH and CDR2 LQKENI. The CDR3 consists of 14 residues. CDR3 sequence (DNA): TGTGCCAGCTCACCACAGGGACTGTGGGACGAGCAGTACTTC. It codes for CASSPQGLWDEQYF.